Below, one TCR beta chain is given with its context. Its specificity is unknown. The DNA translation disagrees with the TCRdb protein at residue 12, so the protein in this description comes from the DNA. Gene names are the mouse ones. The CDR3 extends 3 residues past the end of the read, so its final part is completed from the germline J gene. The sample belongs to a study of CD8+ T cells in alopecia areata. At the level of the study: C3H/HeJ graft donors with spontaneous alopecia, aged 6-12 months, supplied skin that was transplanted onto female C3H/HeJ mice aged about 7-11 weeks. Overall study findings and caveats: TCR sharing across patients was less clear than in mice, possibly HLA-related.

In each case, RNA was isolated and then reverse transcribed into cDNA as the sequencing template. Here immunoSEQ multiplex PCR was the method, and the copy in TCRdb shows in-frame clones only, minus some. This repertoire holds around 100,000 clones, and none appear only once. Germline V gives CDR1 NSQYPW, CDR2 LRSPGD (reference sequence). This CDR3 is 15 amino acids long. Trimming removed 0 bases at V and 2 bases at J, with 8 bases between. The receptor comes from a C3H/HeJ mouse with alopecia areata. Mouse strain MHC haplotype: H2-k. The sequenced sample consisted of lesional skin. V gene TRBV1 combines with J gene TRBJ1-3; unclear D gene. The part of the CDR3 DNA that was read is TGCACCTGCAGTGCAGATGCGCTGACTGGAAATACG. Amino acids: CTCSADALTGNT. The entire CDR3 is CTCSADALTGNTLYF.